This T cell receptor (beta chain) originates from a study of a mutant IDH1 vaccine in newly diagnosed glioma. For the study at large: Males made up about 60% and females about 38% of treated patients, whose mean age was approximately 43 years.

Indicated time point: baseline, week 1 (first vaccination visit). Specified treatment: pre-vaccination baseline after standard-of-care therapy. Sequencing was performed with immunoSEQ multiplex PCR; in TCRdb, only in-frame clones are kept and a portion is missing. The profile shows about 34,000 clones, about three quarters of them singletons. Trimming took off 3 bases at V and 2 bases at J, with 7 bases between the two ends. Germline V gene sequence: CDR1 MNHEY, CDR2 SMNVEV (reference sequence). The CDR3 totals 13 residues. This clonotype was obtained from a man between 45 and 60 years old with glioma. Some clones in this sample may be carry-over from other donors' samples. The input for sequencing was peripheral blood mononuclear cells (PBMCs), taken from a glioma patient treated with radiotherapy, temozolomide or both. This sequence joins TRBV27 and TRBJ2-5; D not resolved. The CDR3 DNA is TGTGCCAGCAGTTTGACACTTCAAGAGACCCAGTACTTC. It codes for CASSLTLQETQYF.